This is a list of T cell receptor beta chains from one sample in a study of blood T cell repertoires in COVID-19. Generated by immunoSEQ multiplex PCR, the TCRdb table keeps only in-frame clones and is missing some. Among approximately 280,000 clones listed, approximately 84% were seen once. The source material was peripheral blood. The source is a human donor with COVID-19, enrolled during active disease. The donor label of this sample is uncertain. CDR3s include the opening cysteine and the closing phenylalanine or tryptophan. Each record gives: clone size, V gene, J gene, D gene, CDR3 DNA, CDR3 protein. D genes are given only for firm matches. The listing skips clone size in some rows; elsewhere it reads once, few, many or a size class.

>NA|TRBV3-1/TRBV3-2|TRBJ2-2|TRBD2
TGTGCCAGCAGCCAAGATAGAGCGGGAGGGAACTTAGGGGAGCTGTTTTTT
CASSQDRAGGNLGELFF
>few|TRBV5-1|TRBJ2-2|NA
TGCGCCAGCAGCTTGGGCAGGTTTTCCGGGGAGCTGTTTTTT
CASSLGRFSGELFF
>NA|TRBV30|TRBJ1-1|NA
TGTGCCTGGGCCAGACCCCCAGGCACTGAAGCTTTCTTT
CAWARPPGTEAFF
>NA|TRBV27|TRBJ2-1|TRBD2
TGTGCCAGCAGTCTAAGGACTAGCGATAACAATGAGCAGTTCTTC
CASSLRTSDNNEQFF
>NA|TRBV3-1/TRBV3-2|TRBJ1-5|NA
TGTGCCAGCAGCCAAGATCTGAGTAGCAATCAGCCCCAGCATTTT
CASSQDLSSNQPQHF
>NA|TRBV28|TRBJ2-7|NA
TGTGCCAGCAGTGCGGGGCTCTACGAGCAGTACTTC
CASSAGLYEQYF
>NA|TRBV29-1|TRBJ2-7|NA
TGCAGCGTTGCACCCAGGCTCGCTTCCTACGAGCAGTACTTC
CSVAPRLASYEQYF
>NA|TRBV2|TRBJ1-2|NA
TGTGCCAGCACTCGTGAGGTTATAGATGGCTACACCTTC
CASTREVIDGYTF
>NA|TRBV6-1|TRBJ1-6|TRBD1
TGTGCCAGCAGTGAAGTAAGGACAGGGACTGCGTCCTATAATTCACCCCTCCACTTT
CASSEVRTGTASYNSPLHF
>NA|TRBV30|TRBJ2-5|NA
TGTGCCTGGAACACAGGGCAAGAGACCCAGTACTTC
CAWNTGQETQYF
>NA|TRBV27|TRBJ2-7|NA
TGTGCCAGCAGTTTATCGCCTAGTAGGACCTACGAGCAGTACTTC
CASSLSPSRTYEQYF
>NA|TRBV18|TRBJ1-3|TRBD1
TGTGCCAGCTCACCATCCGGACAGGGGACGGGAAACACCATATATTTT
CASSPSGQGTGNTIYF
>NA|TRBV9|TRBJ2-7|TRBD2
TGTGCCAGCAGCGTAGACGGGACTAGCGTCTACGAGCAGTACTTC
CASSVDGTSVYEQYF
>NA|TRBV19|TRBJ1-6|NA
TGTGCCAGTAGTACCCCAGGGGTAAGGTCACCCCTCCACTTT
CASSTPGVRSPLHF
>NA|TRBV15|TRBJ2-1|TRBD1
TGTGCCACCAGCAGAGACCCCGACAGGGTAAGGAAACAGTTCTTC
CATSRDPDRVRKQFF
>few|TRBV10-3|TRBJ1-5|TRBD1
TGTGCCATCAAACAGGGGCATCAGCCCCAGCATTTT
CAIKQGHQPQHF
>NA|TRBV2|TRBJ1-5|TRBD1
TGTGCCAGCAGTGTGGGGGTGACAGGGGGCGAGCAGCCCCAGCATTTT
CASSVGVTGGEQPQHF
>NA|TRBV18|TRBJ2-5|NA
TGTGCCAGCTCACTACAGCTCCAAGAGACCCAGTACTTC
CASSLQLQETQYF
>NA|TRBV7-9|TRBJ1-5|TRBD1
TGTGCCAGCAGCTTAGGAGGACAGGTTGGCAATCAGCCCCAGCATTTT
CASSLGGQVGNQPQHF
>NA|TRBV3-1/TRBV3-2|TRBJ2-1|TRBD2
TGTGCCAGCAGCCAAGCGACTAGCGGGAGGGCCTCAGGGCAGTTCTTC
CASSQATSGRASGQFF
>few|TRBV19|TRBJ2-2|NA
TGTGCCAGCGACAGGACCTCGAACACCGGGGAGCTGTTTTTT
CASDRTSNTGELFF
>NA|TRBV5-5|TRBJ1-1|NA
TGTGCCAGCAGCTTGGAAGGGGCCCTGCAGGTCACTGAAGCTTTCTTT
CASSLEGALQVTEAFF
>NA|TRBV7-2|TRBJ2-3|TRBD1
TGTGCCAGCAGCTACTTACGGGACAGGAGAGATACGCAGTATTTT
CASSYLRDRRDTQYF
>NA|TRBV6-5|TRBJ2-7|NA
TGTGCCAGCAGTTATAGCAGCCCTGTTAGAGCGGAAGAGCAGTACTTC
CASSYSSPVRAEEQYF
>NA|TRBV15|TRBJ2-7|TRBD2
TGTGCCACCAGCACGGGAGGGGGGGGCAGGTCGGGAGCCCCCTCCTACGAGCAGTACTTC
CATSTGGGGRSGAPSYEQYF
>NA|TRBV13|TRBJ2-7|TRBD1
TGTGCCAGCAGCTCGGACAGGGTTTACGAGCAGTACTTC
CASSSDRVYEQYF
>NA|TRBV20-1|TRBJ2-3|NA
TGCAGTGCTAGTGTCGAGCGGTTCTCTAGCACAGATACGCAGTATTTT
CSASVERFSSTDTQYF
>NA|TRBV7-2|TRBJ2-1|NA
TGTGCCAGCAGCTTAGTGGAGGGAAGGGAGCAGTTCTTC
CASSLVEGREQFF
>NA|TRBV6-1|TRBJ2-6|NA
TGTGCCAGCATAAAAGGGGCTGGGGCCAACGTCCTGACTTTC
CASIKGAGANVLTF
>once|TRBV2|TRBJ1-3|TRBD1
TGTGCCAGCAGCCCTGGGACAGTCGGTATCGCCATATATTTT
CASSPGTVGIAIYF
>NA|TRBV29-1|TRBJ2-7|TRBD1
TGCAGCGTTACGACAGGGGCTGCTTCATTTGAGCAGTACTTC
CSVTTGAASFEQYF
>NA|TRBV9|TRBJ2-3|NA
TGTGCCAGCAGCCCGCGACAGGCTAGCACAGATACGCAGTATTTT
CASSPRQASTDTQYF
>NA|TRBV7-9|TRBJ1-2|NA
TGTGCCAGCAGCTTAGAACCCTCCGGGACAACGAGTGACTACACCTTC
CASSLEPSGTTSDYTF
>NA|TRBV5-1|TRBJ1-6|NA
TGCGCCAGCAGCCTGGGGCAGGGTAATTCACCCCTCCACTTT
CASSLGQGNSPLHF
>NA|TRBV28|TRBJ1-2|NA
TGTGCCAGCAGTTTGGGAGGGGCCCACCTCGGCTACACCTTC
CASSLGGAHLGYTF
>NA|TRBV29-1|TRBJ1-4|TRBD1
TGCAGCGTTCCGACAGGGGAAGGGGAAAAACTGTTTTTT
CSVPTGEGEKLFF
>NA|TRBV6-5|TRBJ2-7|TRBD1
TGTGCCAGCAGTTCGGACAGGGTAACCTACGAGCAGTACTTC
CASSSDRVTYEQYF
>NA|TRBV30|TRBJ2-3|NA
TGTGCCTGGAGTCCCGTGGGCTCTAGCACAGATACGCAGTATTTT
CAWSPVGSSTDTQYF
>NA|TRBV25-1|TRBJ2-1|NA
TGTGCCAGCAGTGATGGAGGCGGCGGGATTGAAGATGAGCAGTTCTTC
CASSDGGGGIEDEQFF
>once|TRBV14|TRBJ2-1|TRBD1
TGTGCCAGCAGCCAAACCGGGCGGGACAGGGGTGTTCATGAGCAGTTCTTC
CASSQTGRDRGVHEQFF
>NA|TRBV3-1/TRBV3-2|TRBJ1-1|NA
TGTGCCAGCAGCCCACAAAGTCATGGGAGTGAAGCTTTCTTT
CASSPQSHGSEAFF